This note documents a single T cell receptor (beta chain) sequence. Antigen: not known. Produced via immunoSEQ multiplex PCR; TCRdb's table is partial and in-frame only. The sample records approximately 9,600 clones, 50% to 65% being singletons. These data originate in a study of CD4+ T cells in melanoma. Notes on the study in general: A reported correlation linked neoantigen-specific CD4+ T cells to CD8+, macrophage and B cell function. In melanoma, neoantigen-specific CD4+ T cells reportedly differed in differentiation state.

The CDR3 has 16 residues. Germline CDR1 is MNHEY and CDR2 is SVGAGI. Trimming cost V 2 bases and J 2 bases; bases outside gene matches: 8. V and J are TRBV6-5 and TRBJ2-7, with 8 bases matching TRBD1. Sequencing was carried out using cells from a culture (not recorded whether cultured in vitro). The source is a human donor with melanoma. CDR3 in amino acids: CASSYNQGARTYEQYF. The CDR3 nucleotides read TGTGCCAGCAGTTACAATCAGGGGGCGCGGACCTACGAGCAGTACTTC.